The clone carrying this T cell receptor (beta chain) was detected ten times or more. Its target is not known. Ophthalmopathy cases met thresholds of Clinical Activity Score at least 3, NOSPECS grade at least 4 and duration under 3 months. Isolation of PBMCs was performed on 8.5 to 10 ml fresh peripheral blood. Trimming took off 0 bases at V and 7 bases at J, with 10 bases between the two ends. This CDR3 is 13 amino acids long. Germline CDR1 and CDR2: SGHTA and FQGTGA. Amplification yielded TCR beta CDR3 regions, with RNA transcripts as the source. The HTBI set primed first-round TCR CDR3 RT-PCR. Using its own MiXCR run on the multiplex PCR reads, TCRdb lists one record per CDR3 protein. The sample gives approximately 300,000 distinct CDR3 sequences, approximately 18% of which show up once; approximately 35% is in the top ten. This specimen belongs to a study of T cells in Graves' hyperthyroidism and ophthalmopathy.

Study-level findings and limits: Ophthalmopathy was identified by the model a median approximately 6.4 months ahead of onset. Most thyroid clonotypes expanded above 0.001 were also detected in blood.

This TCR derives from a middle-aged man with Graves' ophthalmopathy. The rearrangement links TRBV7-3 to TRBJ2-7, with D hard to call. Sample: blood. The CDR3, as DNA: TGTGCCAGCAGCTTAACTTCGGAATCAGAGCAGTACTTC. Its translation: CASSLTSESEQYF.